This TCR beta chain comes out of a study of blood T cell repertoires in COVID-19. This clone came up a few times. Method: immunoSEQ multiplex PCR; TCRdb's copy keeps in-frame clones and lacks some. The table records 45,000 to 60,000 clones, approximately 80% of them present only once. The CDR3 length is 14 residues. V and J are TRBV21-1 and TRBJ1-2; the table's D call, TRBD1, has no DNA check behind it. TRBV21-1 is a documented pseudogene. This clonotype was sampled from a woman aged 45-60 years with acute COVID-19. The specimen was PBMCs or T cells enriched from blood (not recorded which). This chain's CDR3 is CASSLLGTGGGYTF. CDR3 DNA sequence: TGTGCCAGCAGCCTTCTAGGGACAGGCGGGGGCTACACCTTC.